The clone carrying this T cell receptor beta chain was seen a few times. What it binds is not known. The entry originates in a study of T-cell reconstitution after alpha-beta-depleted transplantation in children. The CDR3 is 13 residues long. Germline lookup yields CDR1 SEHNR and CDR2 FQNEAQ (reference sequence). V was clipped by 5 bases and J by 2 bases, with 8 bases between them. Study-level points and caveats: One year after transplant, T-cell counts and diversity came mostly from newly produced T cells. Recipient T cells and thymic progenitors that survived were the source of the high TCRbeta diversity seen at day 60 in some patients. Reportedly, only several hundred clones from non-depleted graft cells drove alpha-beta T-cell counts at about two months.

Unique molecular identifiers were incorporated during preparation of the TCRbeta library. TCRdb redid the calling of the PCR reads with MiXCR, one entry per CDR3 protein. The table includes about 610,000 distinct CDR3 sequences, 27% detected once. The clonotype originates from a boy in the first two years of life with Wiskott-Aldrich syndrome, due to receive a stem cell transplant. The chain combines TRBV7-9 with TRBJ2-3; no reliable D call. The input for sequencing was PBMCs, taken before TCRalphabeta/CD19-depleted stem cell transplant. The CDR3 bases are TGTGCCAGCAGCACAAAAAACACAGATACGCAGTATTTT. Translating it yields CASSTKNTDTQYF.